The next 9 T cell receptor beta chains were all read from a single sample in a study of T cell responses to AZD1222 COVID-19 vaccine. The method was immunoSEQ multiplex PCR; TCRdb's version includes in-frame clones alone and lacks a portion of them. The sample holds about 130,000 clones, less than 95% seen once. The sequences come from peripheral blood, collected on day 0 of MenACWY control vaccination. The receptors stem from an adult in good health.

The chain joins TRBV12-3 or TRBV12-4 to TRBJ2-7, with no clear D. The CDR3 has 12 amino acids. Trimming cost V 5 bases and J 1 base, with 6 bases left between them. The CDR3: CASSPDSYEQYF. The CDR3 DNA reads as TGTGCCAGCAGTCCGGATTCCTACGAGCAGTACTTC.

This chain connects TRBV15 to TRBJ2-2; possible D gene TRBD1, 6 bases. CDR1 and CDR2 (germline): LNHNV, YYDKDF (reference sequence). Between the trimmed V and J ends, which lost 3 bases and 4 bases, there was a span of 9 bases. This CDR3 has 14 residues. As DNA, the CDR3 is TGTGCCACCAGCAGTGGCAGGGGCACCGGGGAGCTGTTTTTT. Translated: CATSSGRGTGELFF.

The count of this clone is one. The chain links TRBV7-7 to TRBJ2-2, with D unclear. V shed 3 bases and J shed 1 base, with 12 bases lying between them. Looked up from germline, CDR1 is SSHAT and CDR2 is FNYEAQ (reference sequence). The CDR3 sequence is 16 residues long. The CDR3 DNA reads as TGTGCCAGCAGCTTTGGTTCACGGCGGAACACCGGGGAGCTGTTTTTT. Translating it yields CASSFGSRRNTGELFF.

This clone occurred once. V and J are TRBV19 and TRBJ1-5; D gene ambiguous. The germline CDR1 and CDR2 sequences are LNHDA and SQIVND (reference sequence). V was cut by 7 bases and J by 0 bases, with 13 bases left in between. The CDR3 covers 15 residues. The CDR3 DNA reads TGTGCCAGTACCTGGGTCGAAAATAGCAATCAGCCCCAGCATTTT. Translating gives CASTWVENSNQPQHF.

The gene calls are TRBV4-1 and TRBJ1-2, with D uncertain. The ends were cut back, 2 bases at V and 11 bases at J, with 27 bases in the middle. This CDR3 region has 17 residues. CDR1 MGHRA and CDR2 YSYEKL come from the germline V gene. The chain's CDR3 is CASSQLISPGRSQGYTF. The CDR3 DNA sequence: TGCGCCAGCAGCCAACTGATCTCTCCGGGGAGAAGTCAAGGGTACACCTTC.

This clone was seen a handful of times. The chain recombines TRBV11-2 with TRBJ2-1; D unresolved. The CDR3 is 13 amino acids. From germline, CDR1 is SGHAT and CDR2 FQNNGV. Deletions cut 0 bases from V and 7 bases from J, with 7 bases between. CDR3: CASSLDPENEQFF. The CDR3 DNA reads TGTGCCAGCAGCTTAGATCCTGAGAATGAGCAGTTCTTC.

The V gene is TRBV7-9, the J gene TRBJ2-7; TRBD1 matches at 9 bases. V shed 5 bases and J 1 base; nucleotides not matched to a gene: 9. Germline V gene data show CDR1 as SEHNR and CDR2 as FQNEAQ (reference sequence). The CDR3 spans 16 residues. CDR3 protein: CASSPSAGTGSYEQYV. The CDR3 region has the DNA TGTGCCAGCAGCCCTAGTGCCGGGACAGGGTCCTACGAGCAGTACGTC.

The chain joins TRBV6-5 to TRBJ2-1; TRBD1 might be the D (5 bases). The CDR3 runs to 12 residues. Trimming left V 2 bases short and J 6 bases short, with 5 bases between. CDR1 is MNHEY, CDR2 SVGAGI, per germline. The DNA of the CDR3 is TGTGCCAGCAGTTACAGGGGCAATGAGCAGTTCTTC. This codes for CASSYRGNEQFF.

The chain combines TRBV28 with TRBJ2-7; a weak D match, TRBD2 (6 bases). This CDR3 has 14 residues. CDR1 MDHEN and CDR2 SYDVKM come from the germline V gene. V lost 7 bases to trimming and J lost 0 bases, with 13 bases between them. The CDR3 spells CASKEGRSSYEQYV. CDR3 nucleotides: TGTGCCAGCAAGGAGGGTAGAAGCTCCTACGAGCAGTACGTC.